One and the same sample provided the 14 T cell receptor beta chains below, sequenced in a study of monozygotic twins with inflammatory bowel disease. TCRdb reanalyzed the 5' RACE reads, giving one entry per CDR3 protein sequence and no DNA. The specimen's table records about 110,000 distinct CDR3 sequences. The sequenced sample was blood. Receptors were obtained from a human donor with ulcerative colitis or Crohn's disease, or a healthy co-twin of an affected twin (not recorded which).

The rearrangement uses TRBV6-6 and TRBJ2-7; TCRdb proposes TRBD1, but this gene call is untestable without DNA. In germline, CDR1 is MNHNY, CDR2 SVGAGI (reference sequence). The CDR3 runs 14 residues. The CDR3 sequence is CASSYLTGGHEQYF.

The chain is built from TRBV6-2 or TRBV6-3 and TRBJ1-1; there is no DNA to check the TCRdb D call of TRBD1. This CDR3 spans 16 amino acids. Germline CDR1 is MNHEY and CDR2 is SVGEGT. The CDR3 is CASSYSFDTGPAEAFF.

The rearrangement uses TRBV6-1 and TRBJ1-4; TCRdb gives TRBD1 as the D gene, but with no DNA this cannot be confirmed. The CDR3 runs 15 residues. The germline gives CDR1 MNHNS, CDR2 SASEGT. The CDR3 protein is CATAYGGVTNEKLFF.

This chain connects TRBV5-5 to TRBJ2-1; lacking DNA, the TRBD2 call made by TCRdb goes unchecked. CDR1 is SGHKS and CDR2 is YYEKEE in the germline V gene (reference sequence). CDR3 size: 18 residues. The CDR3: CASSLEVLAGINYNEQFF.

The chain couples TRBV2 to TRBJ1-4. The CDR3 has 13 amino acids. Per germline, CDR1 SNHLY and CDR2 FYNNEI. The CDR3: CASSGNLGEKLFF.

The V and J genes are TRBV7-2 and TRBJ2-7; TCRdb's D gene call, TRBD1, goes unchecked for lack of DNA. The germline V gene has CDR1 SGHTA and CDR2 FQGNSA. This CDR3 has 14 residues. CDR3 sequence reads: CASSTPDSSYEQYF.

The chain has TRBV10-3 and TRBJ1-5. The CDR3 runs to 13 residues. Per the germline V gene, CDR1 is ENHRY and CDR2 is SYGVKD. Here the CDR3 reads CAISEDSNQPQHF.

The V call is TRBV5-1, the J call TRBJ2-4; the TCRdb D gene call, TRBD2, has no DNA to confirm it. The CDR3 has 13 residues. The germline V gene has CDR1 SGHRS and CDR2 YFSETQ. The CDR3 sequence is CASSYGEGNIQYF.

This chain connects TRBV4-3 to TRBJ1-5. Germline CDR1 and CDR2: LGHNA and YSLEER. CDR3 length: 14 amino acids. CDR3 protein: CASSQNYLHQPQHF.

The chain couples TRBV7-2 to TRBJ2-3. Germline assignment: CDR1 SGHTA and CDR2 FQGNSA. The CDR3 is 13 residues long. The chain's CDR3 is CASRPKSTDTQYF.

The rearrangement joins TRBV24-1 to TRBJ2-1. The CDR3 is 13 residues long. Germline loops: CDR1 KGHDR, CDR2 SFDVKD. CDR3 protein: CATSDLPDNEQFF.

The genes are TRBV7-2 and TRBJ2-6; TCRdb gives TRBD1 as the D gene, but with no DNA this cannot be confirmed. Looked up from germline, CDR1 is SGHTA and CDR2 is FQGNSA. CDR3 length equals 17 residues. This chain's CDR3 is CASSLVSSESGANVLTF.

J is TRBJ2-3 and V is TRBV5-4; as DNA is missing, the TRBD2 call by TCRdb cannot be tested. Germline lookup yields CDR1 SGHNT and CDR2 YYREEE (reference sequence). This CDR3 comprises 16 residues. CDR3 loop: CASSSKLAGLVDTQYF.

The chain carries TRBV28 and TRBJ1-1; TCRdb indicates TRBD1, and absent DNA this call remains unverified. Germline V CDR1 and CDR2: MDHEN, SYDVKM. The CDR3 has 15 amino acids. CDR3 sequence: CASSPPQVGYTEAFF.